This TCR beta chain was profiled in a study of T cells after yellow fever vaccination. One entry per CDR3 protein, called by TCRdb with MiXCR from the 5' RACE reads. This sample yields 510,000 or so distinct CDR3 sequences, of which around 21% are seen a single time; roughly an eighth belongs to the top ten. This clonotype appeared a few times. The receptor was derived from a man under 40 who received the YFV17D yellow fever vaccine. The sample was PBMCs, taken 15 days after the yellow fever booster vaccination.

The CDR3 nucleotides are TGTGCCAGCAGCCAAAGTTGGGTCCGGACCTACGAGCAGTACTTC. It is translated as CASSQSWVRTYEQYF. The genes are TRBV4-2 and TRBJ2-7; D gene ambiguous. The germline gives CDR1 LGHNA, CDR2 YNFKEQ. This CDR3 has 15 amino acids. Trimming stripped 2 bases from V and 2 bases from J, with 13 bases between.